In this sample, the clone carrying this T cell receptor (beta chain) turned up many times. The antigen is not known. Amplified TCR beta CDR3 regions derived from RNA transcripts. First-round RT-PCR of the TCR CDR3 relied on the HTBI primer set. TCRdb passed the multiplex PCR reads through MiXCR, listing each CDR3 protein once. The sample lists hundreds of thousands of distinct CDR3 sequences; about 13% were seen once. The source of the sample is a study of T cells in Graves' hyperthyroidism and ophthalmopathy. The study's findings and limits: Model predictions of ophthalmopathy came a median approximately 6 months before onset. From stable hyperthyroidism, ophthalmopathy was separated by a 13 V-J model.

Uncontrolled infections, other autoimmune diseases, pregnancy or lactation led to exclusion of patients. Isolation of PBMCs was performed on 9.5 to 10 ml fresh peripheral blood. J gave up 7 bases and V 6 bases, and 12 bases lay outside the gene matches. Germline V lookup: CDR1 MDHEN, CDR2 SYDVKM. The CDR3 contains 15 residues. The chain is built from TRBV28 and TRBJ1-5; 7 nucleotides agree with TRBD1. The TCR originated in a woman between 18 and 30 years old with Graves' hyperthyroidism. Material for sequencing was blood. The chain's CDR3 is CASRNPTGLNQPQHF. CDR3 DNA: TGTGCCAGCAGGAACCCGACAGGGTTGAACCAGCCCCAGCATTTT.